This passage covers 24 T cell receptor beta chains from one sample sequenced in a study of T cells after yellow fever vaccination. One entry per CDR3 protein results from TCRdb running MiXCR on the 5' RACE reads. This repertoire shows hundreds of thousands of distinct CDR3 sequences, 9% to 15% found once; its top ten account for under 15%. Here the sequenced sample was PBMCs, taken on the day of the yellow fever booster vaccination. The receptors originated from a man aged 25 to 45 who received the YFV17D yellow fever vaccine.

This clonotype was seen only a few times. The rearrangement joins TRBV2 to TRBJ2-5; a weak D match, TRBD2 (5 bases). The V end lost 8 bases, the J end lost 3 bases, and 7 bases lay between the germline ends. Per the germline V gene, CDR1 is SNHLY and CDR2 is FYNNEI. The CDR3 length is 11 residues. The CDR3 region is CASWGEETQYF. DNA of the CDR3: TGTGCCAGCTGGGGAGAAGAGACCCAGTACTTC.

This clonotype was seen more than once but under ten times. The chain couples TRBV20-1 to TRBJ2-2; D call uncertain. Per germline, CDR1 DFQATT and CDR2 SNEGSKA (reference sequence). Between the trimmed V and J ends, which lost 3 bases and 7 bases, there was a span of 12 bases. The CDR3 length is 13 residues. CDR3 in amino acids: CSARGDIRGELFF. CDR3 bases: TGCAGTGCTAGGGGCGACATCCGCGGGGAGCTGTTTTTT.

In this sample, this clonotype turned up a few times. CDR3 loop: CSARGREDYEQYF. CDR3 sequence (DNA): TGCAGTGCTAGAGGGCGGGAGGACTACGAGCAGTACTTC. The V and J genes are TRBV20-1 and TRBJ2-7; TRBD2 agrees at 8 bases. The germline gives CDR1 DFQATT, CDR2 SNEGSKA (reference sequence). Trimming removed 1 base from V and 3 bases from J; junction bases left unmatched: 2. CDR3 length equals 13 residues.

This clonotype turned up a few times. The V and J genes are TRBV11-2 and TRBJ2-1, with 9 positions matching TRBD2. Trimming removed 1 base from V and 14 bases from J; junction bases left unmatched: 9. CDR1 and CDR2 (germline): SGHAT, FQNNGV. There are 14 residues in the CDR3. CDR3 region: CASSLAASGTGKFF. DNA for the CDR3: TGTGCCAGCAGCTTAGCGGCTAGCGGGACCGGGAAGTTCTTC. The variable domain in full, with the rest retrieved from reference TRBV11-2 and TRBJ2-1, is EAGVAQSPRYKIIEKRQSVAFWCNPISGHATLYWYQQILGQGPKLLIQFQNNGVVDDSQLPKDRFSAERLKGVDSTLKIQPAKLEDSAVYLCASSLAASGTGKFFGPGTRLTVL.

The chain has TRBV12-3 or TRBV12-4 and TRBJ2-7, with a tentative D call TRBD2 (6 bases). The CDR3 covers 16 residues. V was cut by 4 bases and J by 3 bases, with 19 bases left in between. The CDR3 is CASSYGTLRSGYEQYF. CDR3 DNA: TGTGCCAGCAGTTACGGGACTCTACGAAGTGGCTACGAGCAGTACTTC.

The chain has TRBV4-2 and TRBJ2-1, with 9 bases matching TRBD2. The germline gives CDR1 LGHNA, CDR2 YNFKEQ. The CDR3 is made up of 17 amino acids. With V trimmed by 2 bases and J by 13 bases, 18 bases remained unmatched. The CDR3 DNA sequence: TGTGCCAGCAGCCAAACCCGATCGGGACTAGCCATGCGGGGTCAGTTCTTC. Protein: CASSQTRSGLAMRGQFF.

The V call is TRBV5-4, the J call TRBJ2-2; D is possibly TRBD2 (5 bases). The germline V and J ends were trimmed by 6 bases and 1 base, with 7 bases remaining between them. This CDR3 comprises 13 residues. The germline gives CDR1 SGHNT, CDR2 YYREEE (reference sequence). The CDR3 DNA is TGTGCCAGCACCCGGGAGAACACCGGGGAGCTGTTTTTT. This encodes CASTRENTGELFF.

This clonotype was observed a handful of times. The chain links TRBV20-1 to TRBJ2-1, with D possibly TRBD1 on 6 matching bases. The CDR3 sequence is 15 residues long. With 2 bases removed from V and 0 bases from J, the gap between germline ends came to 11 bases. Germline CDR1 and CDR2: DFQATT and SNEGSKA (reference sequence). CDR3 in DNA: TGCAGTGCTAGAACCACAGGGAGCTCCTACAATGAGCAGTTCTTC. Its protein product is CSARTTGSSYNEQFF.

V usage is TRBV10-3 and J usage is TRBJ2-7; D tentatively fits TRBD1 or TRBD2 (5 bases each). V lost 3 bases and J 2 bases, leaving 17 bases between the germline ends. The CDR3 is made up of 16 amino acids. The germline CDR1 and CDR2 sequences are ENHRY and SYGVKD. The CDR3 loop reads CAISEEGPMGAYEQYF. Written as DNA, the CDR3 is TGTGCCATCAGTGAAGAAGGTCCCATGGGGGCCTACGAGCAGTACTTC.

This clonotype was recorded a few times. J is TRBJ1-6 and V is TRBV20-1; 7 nucleotides agree with TRBD1. The trim removed 3 bases at V and 5 bases at J, leaving 4 bases unmatched. Germline CDR1 and CDR2: DFQATT and SNEGSKA (reference sequence). The CDR3 length is 14 residues. The CDR3: CSARRDSNNSPLHF. Written as DNA, the CDR3 is TGCAGTGCTAGGAGGGACAGCAATAATTCACCCCTCCACTTT.

The J gene is TRBJ2-6, the V gene TRBV6-5; no definite D call. Germline V gene lookup returns CDR1 MNHEY and CDR2 SVGAGI. The V end lost 0 bases, the J end lost 0 bases, and 12 bases lay between the germline ends. CDR3 length: 18 amino acids. The CDR3 loop is CASSYSDVWASGANVLTF. The CDR3 nucleotides are TGTGCCAGCAGTTACTCGGACGTATGGGCCTCTGGGGCCAACGTCCTGACTTTC.

V is TRBV9 and J is TRBJ2-1, with D hard to call. Germline CDR1 is SGDLS and CDR2 is YYNGEE. The CDR3 is 13 residues long. Trimming took off 0 bases at V and 4 bases at J, with 5 bases between the two ends. In DNA form, the CDR3 reads TGTGCCAGCAGCGTAGCGGTATACAATGAGCAGTTCTTC. This sequence encodes CASSVAVYNEQFF.

This clonotype was seen a few times. The chain is built from TRBV7-9 and TRBJ2-3; tentatively, D is TRBD1 (5 bases). The germline gives CDR1 SEHNR, CDR2 FQNEAQ (reference sequence). Trimming left V 2 bases short and J 6 bases short, with 18 bases between. The CDR3 sequence is 16 residues long. As DNA, the CDR3 is TGTGCCAGCAGCTTAAGGTTTGCTACAGGTAGTGATACGCAGTATTTT. Its translation is CASSLRFATGSDTQYF. Combining the CDR3 with reference TRBV7-9 and TRBJ2-3 gives the whole variable domain DTGVSQNPRHKITKRGQNVTFRCDPISEHNRLYWYRQTLGQGPEFLTYFQNEAQLEKSRLLSDRFSAERPKGSFSTLEIQRTEQGDSAMYLCASSLRFATGSDTQYFGPGTRLTVL.

This clonotype has only a few counts. V gene TRBV9 combines with J gene TRBJ2-3, with TRBD1 matching 7 bases. CDR1 SGDLS and CDR2 YYNGEE come from the germline V gene. J lost 5 bases, V lost 1 base, and 4 bases had no gene match. The CDR3 is made up of 14 amino acids. CDR3 protein: CASSVLQGRDTQYF. The CDR3 region has the DNA TGTGCCAGCAGCGTACTACAGGGGAGAGATACGCAGTATTTT.

In its sample, this clonotype was seen many times. The V gene is TRBV29-1, the J gene TRBJ2-4; TRBD1 is a possible D gene (5 bases). The CDR3 is 14 amino acids. V was trimmed by 4 bases and J by 0 bases, leaving 10 bases between them. Germline V gene data show CDR1 as SQVTM and CDR2 as ANQGSEA. CDR3 residues: CSVVGLLAKNIQYF. The CDR3 bases are TGCAGCGTTGTGGGGCTCTTAGCCAAAAACATTCAGTACTTC.

Remarks on this clonotype: A much larger clone differs from this one at a single base, so this may be a read error. This chain joins TRBV28 and TRBJ2-7, with D possibly being TRBD2 (5 bases). V lost 7 bases, J lost 1 base, and 11 bases lay in between. The CDR3 sequence is 13 residues long. CDR1 MDHEN and CDR2 SYDVKM come from the germline V gene. The CDR3 spells CASTVRGSYEQYF. The DNA for the CDR3 is TGTGCCAGCACCGTCCGGGGTTCCTACGAGCAGTACTTC.

This clonotype was detected a few times. The chain is built from TRBV14 and TRBJ2-2; TRBD1 matches 8 bases. The germline V gene has CDR1 SGHDN and CDR2 FVKESK. Unmatched junction bases numbered 7, after V lost 4 bases and J lost 3 bases. The CDR3 consists of 16 residues. The CDR3 DNA is TGTGCCAGCAGCCGATACGGGACAGGTCACACCGGGGAGCTGTTTTTT. Amino acids: CASSRYGTGHTGELFF.

The chain is built from TRBV7-2 and TRBJ2-7, with TRBD1 as a possible D gene (6 bases). V lost 5 bases and J lost 0, with 11 bases in between. The CDR3 has 14 amino acids. Germline values: CDR1 SGHTA, CDR2 FQGNSA. CDR3 protein: CASSLGTISYEQYF. As DNA, the CDR3 is TGTGCCAGCAGCCTTGGGACAATCTCCTACGAGCAGTACTTC.

The chain has TRBV18 and TRBJ2-3, with 7 bases matching TRBD2. Per the germline V gene, CDR1 is KGHSH and CDR2 is LQKENI. V lost 2 bases and J lost 0; bases outside the gene matches: 2. The length of the CDR3 is 15 residues. DNA for the CDR3: TGTGCCAGCTCACCATATAGCGGGAGCACAGATACGCAGTATTTT. As protein: CASSPYSGSTDTQYF.

This clonotype was seen many times. The chain joins TRBV7-2 to TRBJ2-3; D unresolved. Germline CDR1 SGHTA, CDR2 FQGNSA. V lost 5 bases and J lost 6, with 12 bases in between. There are 13 residues in the CDR3. The CDR3 DNA sequence: TGTGCCAGCAGCCTTACTCCCCCCGATACGCAGTATTTT. Its translation: CASSLTPPDTQYF.

This chain joins TRBV7-8 and TRBJ2-1, with 13 bases that match TRBD2. From germline, CDR1 is SGHVS and CDR2 FQNEAQ. The CDR3 sequence is 16 residues long. V shed 5 bases, J shed 11 bases, and the junction held 12 bases outside the gene matches. The CDR3 sequence: CASSPQLAGGPLKQFF. In DNA form, the CDR3 reads TGTGCCAGCAGCCCTCAACTAGCGGGAGGGCCACTCAAGCAGTTCTTC.

The V gene is TRBV6-5, the J gene TRBJ2-7, with no clear D. Trimming shortened V by 6 bases and J by 5 bases, and 11 bases separated the two germline ends. Germline CDR1 and CDR2: MNHEY and SVGAGI. This CDR3 spans 12 amino acids. This CDR3 is CASSTLYDEQYF. The CDR3 DNA follows: TGTGCCAGCAGCACCCTTTACGACGAGCAGTACTTC.

This clonotype showed up just a few times. This rearrangement joins TRBV6-1 to TRBJ2-2; 10 bases line up with TRBD1. The CDR3 consists of 13 residues. Germline values: CDR1 MNHNS, CDR2 SASEGT. V was pared by 10 bases and J by 4 bases, with 3 bases of the junction left unmatched. The CDR3 nucleotides are TGTGCCACCAGACAGGGGGCCACCGGGGAGCTGTTTTTT. Its protein product is CATRQGATGELFF.

The V gene is TRBV27, the J gene TRBJ2-7; 7 bases map to TRBD1. Germline CDR1 and CDR2: MNHEY and SMNVEV (reference sequence). The CDR3 extends over 13 amino acids. Trimming at V came to 8 bases and at J to 0 bases, leaving 4 bases not matched to a gene. CDR3 nucleotide sequence: TGTGCCAGCGGCGCAGGGGGCTCCTACGAGCAGTACTTC. Protein: CASGAGGSYEQYF.